What follows are 8 T cell receptor beta chains derived from one specimen sequenced in a study of blood T cell repertoires in COVID-19. Method: immunoSEQ multiplex PCR; TCRdb's copy keeps in-frame clones and lacks some. The top ten clones hold approximately 4.3% of a sample with 250,000 to 350,000 clones, around 89% of them seen once. The sequenced sample was PBMCs or T cells enriched from blood (not recorded which). The source is a woman between 18 and 29 years old with acute COVID-19.

V usage is TRBV19 and J usage is TRBJ1-3; possibly TRBD1 for D (6 bases). Trimming removed 5 bases from V and 5 bases from J, with 16 bases in between. The length of the CDR3 is 15 residues. Germline V gives CDR1 LNHDA, CDR2 SQIVND (reference sequence). The CDR3 region is CASSPTGGQRNTIYF. The CDR3 nucleotides read TGTGCCAGTAGTCCGACGGGGGGACAAAGAAACACCATATATTTT.

Worth noting for this clone: A read error may produce the germline difference seen at one junction end. The CDR3 DNA is TGCAGTGCTAGAGCCGCATCGGCAGCAGGCTTC. Protein: CSARAASAAGF. The chain recombines TRBV20-1 with TRBJ1-2; D remains unclear. Per the germline V gene, CDR1 is DFQATT and CDR2 is SNEGSKA (reference sequence). The CDR3 has 11 amino acids.

The chain carries TRBV19 and TRBJ2-1; D is possibly TRBD1 (7 bases). V was cut by 5 bases and J by 9 bases, with 17 bases left in between. This CDR3 has 14 residues. CDR1 and CDR2 (germline): LNHDA, SQIVND (reference sequence). The CDR3, as DNA: TGTGCCAGTAGTGCCGGACAGGAGGGGGGTGAGCAGTTCTTC. Its protein is CASSAGQEGGEQFF.

About this clone: The sample holds other DNA sequences that translate to the same CDR3. The chain is built from TRBV12-3 or TRBV12-4 and TRBJ1-2; a possible D gene is TRBD1 (6 bases). The V gene lost 4 bases and the J gene lost 2 bases, with 8 bases spanning the gap. CDR3 size: 13 residues. CDR3 region: CASSWTANYGYTF. DNA for the CDR3: TGTGCCAGCAGTTGGACAGCGAACTATGGCTACACCTTC.

This chain uses TRBV29-1 with TRBJ2-5; a possible D gene is TRBD1 (5 bases). The germline V gene has CDR1 SQVTM and CDR2 ANQGSEA. The CDR3 is 11 amino acids. The V end was cut by 7 bases, the J end by 5 bases, with 11 bases between. CDR3 amino acids: CSALKGETQYF. The CDR3 nucleotides are TGCAGCGCCCTAAAGGGGGAGACCCAGTACTTC.

In this sample, this clone turned up once. This rearrangement joins TRBV18 to TRBJ2-7; TRBD1 agrees at 9 bases. This CDR3 contains 16 residues. Germline CDR1 is KGHSH and CDR2 is LQKENI. Unmatched junction bases numbered 11, after V lost 3 bases and J lost 5 bases. The CDR3 loop reads CASSPIFGTGSDEQYF. For the CDR3, the DNA is TGTGCCAGCTCACCTATCTTCGGGACAGGGTCCGACGAGCAGTACTTC.

This chain connects TRBV29-1 to TRBJ2-4; 15 positions agree with TRBD2. Germline values: CDR1 SQVTM, CDR2 ANQGSEA. The CDR3 is 18 residues long. J gave up 3 bases and V 6 bases, and 12 bases lay outside the gene matches. This CDR3 is CSVDGLAGGYSDKNIQYF. For the CDR3, the DNA is TGCAGCGTAGACGGACTAGCGGGAGGGTATAGTGACAAAAACATTCAGTACTTC.

The chain links TRBV18 to TRBJ1-1, with D maybe TRBD1 (6 bases). Trimming pared 7 bases from V and 0 bases from J, leaving 18 bases between. Germline-derived CDR1 and CDR2 are KGHSH and LQKENI. The CDR3 has 16 residues. Here the CDR3 DNA reads TGTGCCAGCTTGAGGACAGCCCCTCTGCTGAACACTGAAGCTTTCTTT. Amino acids: CASLRTAPLLNTEAFF. The variable domain in full, with the rest retrieved from reference TRBV18 and TRBJ1-1, is NAGVMQNPRHLVRRRGQEARLRCSPMKGHSHVYWYRQLPEEGLKFMVYLQKENIIDESGMPKERFSAEFPKEGPSILRIQQVVRGDSAAYFCASLRTAPLLNTEAFFGQGTRLTVV.